The text below deals with one T cell receptor beta chain. The antigen remains unidentified. This specimen belongs to a study of cytomegalovirus exposure and HLA in healthy donors. Study results and limitations: The productive fraction for most TCR beta V segments was about 90% or about 30% in an earlier analysis. In a later analysis, specific HLA alleles were associated with around 17,000 TCR beta sequences at a 0.05 false discovery rate.

In the PCR, 60 Vbeta and 13 Jbeta primers were used. The method was immunoSEQ multiplex PCR; TCRdb's version includes in-frame clones alone and lacks a portion of them. The sample shows roughly 160,000 clones, about 80% of them seen only once. Material: PBMCs. This receptor was taken from a man aged 45 to 65 in good health and CMV-seropositive.

The DNA of the CDR3 is TGTGCCAGCCGCTTAGGGGTTAATTCACCCCTCCACTTT. Its protein is CASRLGVNSPLHF. The chain couples TRBV2 to TRBJ1-6, with D perhaps TRBD1 (5 bases). V lost 8 bases and J 6 bases, leaving 11 bases between the germline ends. Germline assignment: CDR1 SNHLY and CDR2 FYNNEI. This CDR3 contains 13 residues.